The 5 T cell receptor beta chains given below trace back to one sample, sequenced in a study of a mutant IDH1 vaccine in newly diagnosed glioma. TCRdb's table, derived via immunoSEQ multiplex PCR, lists solely in-frame clones and lacks some. The sample consists of some 29,000 clones, 75% to 90% of them appearing once. The time point denotes: week 5, during vaccination. One vaccine dose held 300 ug of mutant IDH1 20-mer peptide and came with topical imiquimod. These TCRs are of unknown antigen specificity. The specimen comprised peripheral blood mononuclear cells (PBMCs), sampled from a glioma patient whose treatment included an IDH1 peptide vaccine. The receptor set was obtained from a middle-aged woman with glioma. Some clones in this sample may be carry-over from other donors' samples.

The chain carries TRBV19 and TRBJ1-1; D not certain. V was trimmed by 6 bases and J by 11 bases, leaving 13 bases between them. The CDR3 spans 11 residues. From germline, CDR1 is LNHDA and CDR2 SQIVND (reference sequence). CDR3 in amino acids: CASRSGIFAFF. DNA of the CDR3: TGTGCCAGTAGAAGTGGGATCTTTGCTTTCTTT.

The gene calls are TRBV28 and TRBJ1-6, with 11 bases matching TRBD1. The V segment lost 6 bases and the J segment 6 bases; nucleotides outside the gene matches: 10. Germline CDR1 is MDHEN and CDR2 is SYDVKM. The CDR3 covers 17 residues. The CDR3 protein is CASSNLGTGGFNSPLHF. CDR3 nucleotides: TGTGCCAGCAGCAACCTTGGGACAGGGGGGTTTAATTCACCCCTCCACTTT.

V and J are TRBV2 and TRBJ2-5; D is ambiguous. Trimming cost V 4 bases and J 5 bases, with 8 bases left between them. Germline-derived CDR1 and CDR2 are SNHLY and FYNNEI. The CDR3 extends over 12 amino acids. The CDR3 DNA sequence: TGTGCCAGCAGTGGGGGTGTGGAGACCCAGTACTTC. This sequence encodes CASSGGVETQYF.

The CDR3 loop is CASSTLGGTRGFNEQFF. Here the CDR3 DNA reads TGCGCCAGCAGCACATTGGGGGGGACTAGGGGATTTAATGAGCAGTTCTTC. The V call is TRBV5-1, the J call TRBJ2-1; 8 bases agree with TRBD2. V was pared by 4 bases and J by 7 bases, with 16 bases of the junction left unmatched. Germline V gene sequence: CDR1 SGHRS, CDR2 YFSETQ. This CDR3 is built from 17 residues.

The V and J genes are TRBV4-2 and TRBJ1-2; D perhaps matches TRBD1 (5 bases). V shed 0 bases and J shed 4 bases, with 12 bases lying between them. There are 15 residues in the CDR3. Germline CDR1 reads LGHNA; CDR2 reads YNFKEQ. CDR3: CASSQERGQSYGYTF. In DNA form, the CDR3 reads TGTGCCAGCAGCCAAGAAAGGGGCCAGTCCTATGGCTACACCTTC.